The 22 T cell receptor beta chains reported below all come from one sample, sequenced in a study of cytomegalovirus exposure and HLA in healthy donors. With 60 Vbeta and 13 Jbeta primers, the PCR was carried out. The method was immunoSEQ multiplex PCR; TCRdb's version includes in-frame clones alone and lacks a portion of them. Of approximately 130,000 clones listed, 70% to 80% are singletons. Sample: PBMCs. These receptors originate from a man between 25 and 39 years old in good health and CMV-seronegative.

V and J are TRBV5-6 and TRBJ1-5; TRBD1 aligns across 7 bases. Trimming took 0 bases from V and 5 from J; bases not matched to a gene: 5. The germline CDR1 and CDR2 sequences are SGHDT and YYEEEE. The CDR3 has 15 amino acids. The CDR3 DNA sequence: TGTGCCAGCAGCTTGGCGGGACAGAGATATCAGCCCCAGCATTTT. Its translation is CASSLAGQRYQPQHF.

This clone was observed a single time. V gene TRBV7-9 combines with J gene TRBJ2-1; D is perhaps TRBD2 (6 bases). V lost 0 bases to trimming and J lost 6 bases, with 6 bases between them. This CDR3 comprises 13 residues. CDR1 and CDR2 (germline): SEHNR, FQNEAQ (reference sequence). In DNA form, the CDR3 reads TGTGCCAGCAGCTTAGCGGGGGGCAATGAGCAGTTCTTC. This translates into CASSLAGGNEQFF.

The chain couples TRBV19 to TRBJ2-3; 7 positions match TRBD2. The ends lost 11 bases at V and 4 bases at J; junction bases unmatched: 6. Germline loops: CDR1 LNHDA, CDR2 SQIVND (reference sequence). The CDR3 totals 12 residues. Here the CDR3 reads CAARGESDTQYF. The CDR3 DNA sequence: TGTGCCGCCCGGGGGGAATCAGATACGCAGTATTTT.

CDR3 protein: CASSLDGGNYGYTF. CDR3 coding DNA: TGTGCCAGCAGCTTAGATGGAGGGAACTATGGCTACACCTTC. The chain uses TRBV11-2 and TRBJ1-2; D gene uncertain. Trimming took off 0 bases at V and 2 bases at J, with 7 bases between the two ends. The CDR3 consists of 14 residues. Looked up from germline, CDR1 is SGHAT and CDR2 is FQNNGV.

V gene TRBV10-3 combines with J gene TRBJ1-6, with D perhaps matching TRBD1 (5 bases). Trimming cost V 0 bases and J 6 bases, with 12 bases left between them. The CDR3 totals 16 residues. CDR1 and CDR2 from the germline V gene are ENHRY and SYGVKD. CDR3 residues: CAISESGGVGNSPLHF. The CDR3 DNA reads as TGTGCCATCAGTGAGTCTGGGGGGGTGGGTAATTCACCCCTCCACTTT.

This chain links TRBV4-1 with TRBJ2-3, with D perhaps TRBD2 (5 bases). Trimming removed 0 bases from V and 1 base from J, with 8 bases in between. The CDR3 is 15 amino acids. Germline V gene lookup returns CDR1 MGHRA and CDR2 YSYEKL. The CDR3 region is CASSQEFSGTDTQYF. CDR3 in DNA: TGCGCCAGCAGCCAAGAATTTAGCGGCACAGATACGCAGTATTTT.

This clone was found once. This chain connects TRBV5-1 to TRBJ2-1, with D possibly TRBD2 on 5 matching bases. Germline V gene data show CDR1 as SGHRS and CDR2 as YFSETQ. V was trimmed by 0 bases and J by 5 bases, leaving 9 bases between them. CDR3 length: 14 residues. CDR3 protein: CASSLELSDNEQFF. CDR3 coding DNA: TGCGCCAGCAGCTTGGAGCTTAGCGACAATGAGCAGTTCTTC.

This sequence joins TRBV7-2 and TRBJ2-2, with D maybe TRBD2 (5 bases). CDR3 length: 16 amino acids. CDR1 and CDR2 (germline): SGHTA, FQGNSA. V was cut by 3 bases and J by 0 bases, with 11 bases left in between. Written as DNA, the CDR3 is TGTGCCAGCAGCTTCGGACTCAGCGCGAACACCGGGGAGCTGTTTTTT. Residues: CASSFGLSANTGELFF.

The V gene is TRBV29-1, the J gene TRBJ2-3, with 9 bases matching TRBD2. The V gene's germline CDR1 is SQVTM and CDR2 ANQGSEA. The CDR3 runs 15 residues. V was pared by 4 bases and J by 2 bases, with 7 bases of the junction left unmatched. The chain's CDR3 is CSVGQASGTTDTQYF. DNA for the CDR3: TGCAGCGTTGGTCAGGCTAGCGGGACCACAGATACGCAGTATTTT.

In this sample, this clone turned up a few times. The chain recombines TRBV18 with TRBJ2-1, with D uncertain. In germline, CDR1 is KGHSH, CDR2 LQKENI. Deletions cut 2 bases from V and 2 bases from J, with 13 bases between. This CDR3 has 16 residues. The CDR3 nucleotides read TGTGCCAGCTCACCAGTTCGCCAGAACACCTACAATGAGCAGTTCTTC. Protein product: CASSPVRQNTYNEQFF.

V and J are TRBV28 and TRBJ2-7; 8 bases align to TRBD1. This CDR3 has 13 amino acids. Per germline, CDR1 MDHEN and CDR2 SYDVKM. J was trimmed by 7 bases and V by 5 bases; bases with no gene match: 7. The CDR3 spells CASSQGAQPEQYF. In nucleotides, the CDR3 is TGTGCCAGCAGTCAGGGGGCGCAACCTGAGCAGTACTTC.

The V gene is TRBV19, the J gene TRBJ1-2; D is perhaps TRBD1 (5 bases). This CDR3 has 12 residues. CDR1 LNHDA and CDR2 SQIVND come from the germline V gene (reference sequence). The V end was cut by 3 bases, the J end by 8 bases, with 10 bases between. The CDR3 is CASSMGGDGYTF. CDR3 in DNA: TGTGCCAGTAGTATGGGGGGGGACGGCTACACCTTC.

V gene TRBV19 combines with J gene TRBJ2-2; 9 positions match TRBD2. Germline V CDR1 and CDR2: LNHDA, SQIVND (reference sequence). Trimming at V came to 6 bases and at J to 1 base, leaving 3 bases not matched to a gene. This CDR3 contains 15 residues. CDR3: CASRKTSGNTGELFF. CDR3 DNA sequence: TGTGCCAGTAGGAAGACTAGCGGGAACACCGGGGAGCTGTTTTTT.

This chain connects TRBV5-5 to TRBJ2-1; possible D gene TRBD2, 5 bases. CDR1 SGHKS and CDR2 YYEKEE come from the germline V gene (reference sequence). With 6 bases removed from V and 9 bases from J, the gap between germline ends came to 13 bases. The CDR3 runs to 12 residues. The CDR3 protein is CASTLAYGEQFF. Written as DNA, the CDR3 is TGTGCCAGCACCCTAGCATACGGTGAGCAGTTCTTC.

In nucleotides, the CDR3 is TGTGCCAGCTCACCATCACAGGAGTATGGCTACACCTTC. It yields the protein CASSPSQEYGYTF. The V gene is TRBV18, the J gene TRBJ1-2, with TRBD1 as a possible D gene (5 bases). The length of the CDR3 is 13 residues. In germline, CDR1 is KGHSH, CDR2 LQKENI. V lost 2 bases to trimming and J lost 5 bases, with 9 bases between them.

This sequence joins TRBV15 and TRBJ1-5; 10 bases align to TRBD1. From germline, CDR1 is LNHNV and CDR2 YYDKDF (reference sequence). CDR3 length equals 15 residues. Trimming cost V 5 bases and J 1 base; bases outside gene matches: 2. CDR3 sequence reads: CATSRDRGSNQPQHF. The DNA for the CDR3 is TGTGCCACCAGCCGGGACAGGGGAAGCAATCAGCCCCAGCATTTT.

This chain uses TRBV18 with TRBJ2-7, with D possibly TRBD1 on 6 matching bases. Germline V gene data show CDR1 as KGHSH and CDR2 as LQKENI. This CDR3 is 17 amino acids long. V dropped 6 bases and J dropped 2 bases, with 23 bases sitting between them. CDR3 DNA: TGTGCCAGCTCCCAATCGCAGGCAGGGGTCGGCGCCTACGAGCAGTACTTC. Protein: CASSQSQAGVGAYEQYF.

The CDR3 loop reads CSVEWRDRVPYEQYF. CDR3 DNA sequence: TGCAGCGTTGAATGGCGGGACAGGGTCCCCTACGAGCAGTACTTC. The chain carries TRBV29-1 and TRBJ2-7; 9 bases match TRBD1. V lost 2 bases and J lost 2; bases outside the gene matches: 7. Looked up from germline, CDR1 is SQVTM and CDR2 is ANQGSEA. The CDR3 contains 15 residues.

The chain carries TRBV27 and TRBJ1-1, with D maybe TRBD1 (5 bases). In germline, CDR1 is MNHEY, CDR2 SMNVEV (reference sequence). The CDR3 contains 15 residues. The V end lost 8 bases, the J end lost 3 bases, and 19 bases lay between the germline ends. In DNA, the CDR3 is TGTGCCAGCGGCTCGCTCGGGGGATCGGACACTGAAGCTTTCTTT. Protein product: CASGSLGGSDTEAFF.

This clone is a singleton in its sample. In DNA form, the CDR3 reads TGTGCCAGCAGCTCCACCCTGGGACAGTGTGGCGAAAAACTGTTTTTT. Its translation is CASSSTLGQCGEKLFF. This chain links TRBV13 with TRBJ1-4; 7 bases line up with TRBD1. There are 16 residues in the CDR3. Germline lookup yields CDR1 PRHDT and CDR2 FYEKMQ (reference sequence). The J segment lost 8 bases and the V segment lost 4 bases, leaving 13 bases of the junction unmatched.

The chain joins TRBV4-1 to TRBJ2-1, with D maybe TRBD2 (7 bases). Trimming cost V 0 bases and J 0 bases, with 12 bases left between them. CDR1 MGHRA and CDR2 YSYEKL come from the germline V gene. This CDR3 comprises 17 residues. The CDR3 DNA sequence: TGCGCCAGCAGCCAAGATAGGGGGGGCGCCTCCTACAATGAGCAGTTCTTC. Its protein product is CASSQDRGGASYNEQFF.

The chain recombines TRBV5-1 with TRBJ1-2; D is perhaps TRBD1 (5 bases). The length of the CDR3 is 15 residues. Germline values: CDR1 SGHRS, CDR2 YFSETQ. With 4 bases removed from V and 2 bases from J, the gap between germline ends came to 15 bases. The CDR3 nucleotides read TGCGCCAGCAGCCGTGGGGCGAACCAAAACTATGGCTACACCTTC. Protein product: CASSRGANQNYGYTF.